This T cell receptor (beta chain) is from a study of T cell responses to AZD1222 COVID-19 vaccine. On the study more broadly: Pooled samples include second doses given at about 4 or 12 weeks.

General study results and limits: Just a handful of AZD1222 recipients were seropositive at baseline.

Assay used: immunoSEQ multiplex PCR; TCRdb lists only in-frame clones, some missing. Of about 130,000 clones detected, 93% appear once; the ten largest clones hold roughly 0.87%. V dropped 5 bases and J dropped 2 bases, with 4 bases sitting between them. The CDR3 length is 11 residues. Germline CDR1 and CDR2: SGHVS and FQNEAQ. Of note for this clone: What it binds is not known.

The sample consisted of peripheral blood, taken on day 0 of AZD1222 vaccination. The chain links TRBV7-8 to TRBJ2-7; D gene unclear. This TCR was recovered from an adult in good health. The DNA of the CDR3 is TGTGCCAGCAGCCGTACCTACGAGCAGTACTTC. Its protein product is CASSRTYEQYF.